This T cell receptor beta chain was captured in a study of T cells expressing NK-cell markers. The CDR3 covers 15 residues. Per germline, CDR1 SGHTA and CDR2 FQGNSA. TCRdb reprocessed the 5' RACE reads; each CDR3 protein has one entry and no DNA is given. The sample totals about 260,000 distinct CDR3 sequences. What was sequenced was blood T cells: a sorted CD56 or NKG2C T cell subset, CD4+ or CD8+ T cells, or bulk PBMC T cells (not recorded which). The chain links TRBV7-2 to TRBJ2-1; TCRdb calls TRBD1, which cannot be checked without DNA. This receptor was identified in a man between 18 and 35 years old in good health. The CDR3: CASSRPGFPYNEQFF.